The TCR beta chain described here comes from a study of neurological immune-mediated disorders. The cDNA came from 5'RACE with 10-nucleotide random UMIs. From the 5' RACE reads, TCRdb called clonotypes with MiXCR, one entry per CDR3 protein. The data show some 57,000 distinct CDR3 sequences, less than 4% seen once. Where libraries were unsorted, they were derived from 2 million PBMCs stored at -80 degrees C. CDR1 is SGHVS, CDR2 FQNEAQ, per germline. CDR3 length equals 16 residues. Trimming took 4 bases from V and 3 from J; bases not matched to a gene: 8. Study-level results: Patients with HTLV-1-associated myelopathy had the highest level of TCR clonal expansion, whereas patients with multiple sclerosis had the lowest level, falling beneath the level found in healthy controls. Across subjects, expanded clones had no CDR3 amino acid sequences in common, pointing to private repertoires in all groups.

This clonotype was counted only a few times. Its cognate antigen is unknown. This clonotype was obtained from a man between 60 and 70 years old with multiple sclerosis. The chain joins TRBV7-8 to TRBJ2-2; 7 bases fit TRBD2. The sequencing sample was made of PBMCs. The CDR3 sequence is CASSYVGGRYTGELFF. The CDR3 bases are TGTGCCAGCAGCTACGTGGGGGGGAGGTACACCGGGGAGCTGTTTTTT.